This T cell receptor beta chain originates from a study of blood T cell repertoires in COVID-19. At the level of the study: Some COVID-19 samples were acute and others convalescent; all came from the United States, Italy and Spain. In each case, the material was cDNA or gDNA derived from T cells, B-cell-depleted T cells, or PBMCs.

A Seattle source enrolled patients during active infection and followed them longitudinally. Methods used by the authors: Reference gene primer amplification gave nucleated cell count estimates. Produced via immunoSEQ multiplex PCR; TCRdb's table is partial and in-frame only. The V and J calls and clone size come from that table; D and trimming were worked out from the DNA. The profile covers some 300,000 clones, with around 88% appearing a single time and less than 15% taken by the ten largest. Germline V lookup: CDR1 MNHEY, CDR2 SVGAGI. V was shortened by 5 bases and J by 4 bases, with 17 bases between the two germline ends. This CDR3 has 15 amino acids.

The J gene is TRBJ1-2, the V gene TRBV6-5; maybe TRBD1 (5 bases). Sequencing was done on a sample of peripheral blood. This TCR was sampled from a woman in her seventies with COVID-19, enrolled during active disease. The CDR3 coding sequence is TGTGCCAGCAGTCAAATGGGCCAGGGAACCTATGGCTACACCTTC. Translating it yields CASSQMGQGTYGYTF.